Listed below are T cell receptor beta chains from one sample, sequenced in a study of T cell responses to AZD1222 COVID-19 vaccine. Clones were read by immunoSEQ multiplex PCR, and TCRdb kept only the in-frame ones, dropping some. The sample shows over 100,000 clones, 80% to 95% of them seen only once. Sample: peripheral blood, taken on day 0 of AZD1222 vaccination. The receptors shown here come from an adult in good health. Both conserved end residues are part of each CDR3. The D gene is left open where the match is weak.

.,TRBV27,CASSFRGQGNQPQHF
.,TRBV7-2,CASSSRPPAGTRANTIYF
TRBD1,TRBV6-5,CASRTGGAGNAEAFF
.,TRBV5-1,CASSLGQGLTEAFF
.,TRBV11-2,CASSAPGLPAEQFF
TRBD1,TRBV4-3,CASSPGQGSSYEQYF
.,TRBV19,CASSIGLLTTSNQPQHF
TRBD2,TRBV7-6,CASSLALGTSSYNEQFF
.,TRBV11-2,CASRASLLNNEQFF
.,TRBV7-9,CASSSPGLAKDYGYTF
.,TRBV19,CASSIMRTDTQYF
TRBD1,TRBV18,CASSPDRVGEKLFF
.,TRBV5-4,CASSLLALTSTDTQYF
.,TRBV10-3,CAISDLGGNSPLHF
TRBD2,TRBV13,CASSLLILAGEDTQYF
.,TRBV4-3,CASSQGLLGETQYF
.,TRBV19,CASSIWGYEQFF
.,TRBV5-4,CASSVGLQETQYF
.,TRBV5-4,CASSLELGGYGYTF
.,TRBV19,CASSLSLTFSNQPQHF
.,TRBV19,CASSLIGGGTGELFF
TRBD2,TRBV24-1,CATSDLQASGTDTQYF
.,TRBV9,CASSPEGGNEQFF
.,TRBV5-1,CASSGGYEQYF
.,TRBV7-9,CASSLDGVLSGNTIYF
.,TRBV5-4,CASSLEDEQYF
.,TRBV6-6,CASSYGRRDLGTEAFF
.,TRBV6-5,CASSQGHMNTGELFF
TRBD1,TRBV28,CASSFLQGQNTEAFF
.,TRBV6-5,CASRGASGLEGYTF
TRBD2,TRBV3-1/TRBV3-2,CASSQVLGTRDGELFF
.,TRBV28,CASRGGADFFYEQYF
.,TRBV4-2,CASSQAGPRTGELFF
.,TRBV19,CASSIGTTDTQYF
.,TRBV19,CASTGAWDSNQPQHF
.,TRBV24-1,CATSAGYGTYEQYF
.,TRBV28,CASSPSGLVPAGTEAFF